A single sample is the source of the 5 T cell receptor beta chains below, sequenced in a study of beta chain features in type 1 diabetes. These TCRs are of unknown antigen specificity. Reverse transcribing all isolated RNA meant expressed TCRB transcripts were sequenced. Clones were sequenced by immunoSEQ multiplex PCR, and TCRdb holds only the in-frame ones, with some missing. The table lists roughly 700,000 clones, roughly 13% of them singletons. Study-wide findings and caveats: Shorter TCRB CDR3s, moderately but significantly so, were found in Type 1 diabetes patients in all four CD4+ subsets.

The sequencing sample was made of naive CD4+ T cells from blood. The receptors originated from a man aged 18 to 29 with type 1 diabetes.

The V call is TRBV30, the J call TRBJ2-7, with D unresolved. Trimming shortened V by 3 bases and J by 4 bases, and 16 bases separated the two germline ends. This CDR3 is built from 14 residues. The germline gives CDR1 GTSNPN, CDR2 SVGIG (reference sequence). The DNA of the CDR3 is TGTGCCTGGAGAGGGTGGCAGGTCGATTACGAGCAGTACTTC. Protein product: CAWRGWQVDYEQYF.

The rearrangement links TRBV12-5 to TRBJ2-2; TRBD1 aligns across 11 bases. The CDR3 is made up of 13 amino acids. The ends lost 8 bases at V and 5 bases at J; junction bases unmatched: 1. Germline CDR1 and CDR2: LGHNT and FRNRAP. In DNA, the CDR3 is TGTGCTAGTAGGGACAGGGGGACCGGGGAGCTGTTTTTT. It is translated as CASRDRGTGELFF.

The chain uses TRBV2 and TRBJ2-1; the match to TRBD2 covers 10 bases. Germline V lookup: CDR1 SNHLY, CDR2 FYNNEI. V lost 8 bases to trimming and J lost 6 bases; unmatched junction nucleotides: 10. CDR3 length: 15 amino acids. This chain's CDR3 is CASSRLAGVPNEQFF. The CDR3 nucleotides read TGTGCCAGCTCTCGCCTAGCGGGGGTCCCCAATGAGCAGTTCTTC.

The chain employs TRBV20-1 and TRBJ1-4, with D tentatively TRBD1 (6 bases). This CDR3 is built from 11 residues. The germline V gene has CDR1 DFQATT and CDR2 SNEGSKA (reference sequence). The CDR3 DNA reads TGCAGCATTCAGGGGAGTGAAAAACTGTTTTTT. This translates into CSIQGSEKLFF.

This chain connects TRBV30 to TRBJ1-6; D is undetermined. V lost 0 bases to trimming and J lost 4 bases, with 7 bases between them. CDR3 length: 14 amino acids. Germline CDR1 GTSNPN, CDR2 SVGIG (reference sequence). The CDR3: CAWSVPGYNSPLHF. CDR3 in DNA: TGTGCCTGGAGTGTCCCGGGGTATAATTCACCCCTCCACTTT.